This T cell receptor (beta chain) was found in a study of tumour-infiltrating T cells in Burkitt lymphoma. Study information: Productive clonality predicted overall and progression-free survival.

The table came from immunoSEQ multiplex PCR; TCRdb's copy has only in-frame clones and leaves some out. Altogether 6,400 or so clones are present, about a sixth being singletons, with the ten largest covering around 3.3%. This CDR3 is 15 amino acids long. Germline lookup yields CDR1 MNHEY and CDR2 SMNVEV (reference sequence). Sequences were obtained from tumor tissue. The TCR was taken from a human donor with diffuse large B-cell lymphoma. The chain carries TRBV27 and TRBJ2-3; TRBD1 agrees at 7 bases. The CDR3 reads CVTRDSHGSTDTQYF. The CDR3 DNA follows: TGTGTCACAAGGGACAGCCACGGAAGCACAGATACGCAGTATTTT.